This entry lists 14 T cell receptor beta chains sequenced from one sample in a study of blood T cell repertoires in COVID-19. Using immunoSEQ multiplex PCR, the repertoire was profiled, and TCRdb retains in-frame clones only, with some absent. This sample yields 150,000 to 160,000 clones, of which about 83% are seen a single time; roughly an eighth belongs to the top ten. Source material: peripheral blood. The source of these receptors is an older woman with COVID-19, enrolled during active disease.

This sequence joins TRBV11-3 and TRBJ1-1; TRBD1 agrees at 9 bases. CDR1 is SGHNT and CDR2 is YENEEA in the germline V gene. V gave up 5 bases and J gave up 5 bases; unmatched junction bases: 9. This CDR3 has 15 amino acids. This CDR3 is CASSRQTGGKTEAFF. DNA for the CDR3: TGTGCCAGCAGCAGACAGACAGGGGGAAAAACTGAAGCTTTCTTT. Full variable domain (remainder filled in from reference TRBV11-3 and TRBJ1-1): EAGVVQSPRYKIIEKKQPVAFWCNPISGHNTLYWYLQNLGQGPELLIRYENEEAVDDSQLPKDRFSAERLKGVDSTLKIQPAELGDSAVYLCASSRQTGGKTEAFFGQGTRLTVV.

The gene calls are TRBV7-8 and TRBJ1-5; 7 bases line up with TRBD1. J was trimmed by 2 bases and V by 5 bases; bases with no gene match: 9. Germline V gives CDR1 SGHVS, CDR2 FQNEAQ. The CDR3 covers 16 residues. The CDR3 loop is CASSRTTGVGNQPQHF. The CDR3, as DNA: TGTGCCAGCAGCCGTACAACAGGGGTTGGCAATCAGCCCCAGCATTTT.

V and J are TRBV7-3 and TRBJ2-3; tentative D call: TRBD1 (6 bases). The germline V and J ends were trimmed by 0 bases and 2 bases, with 9 bases remaining between them. There are 15 residues in the CDR3. CDR1 SGHTA and CDR2 FQGTGA come from the germline V gene. The CDR3 DNA reads as TGTGCCAGCAGCTTAACGGACAGTGTCACAGATACGCAGTATTTT. Translated, it gives CASSLTDSVTDTQYF.

V and J are TRBV5-1 and TRBJ2-5, with 13 nucleotides matching TRBD2. Germline V gene data show CDR1 as SGHRS and CDR2 as YFSETQ. The CDR3 totals 17 residues. Losses at the gene ends were 2 bases for V and 2 bases for J; bases not matched to a gene: 6. The DNA of the CDR3 is TGCGCCAGCAGCTTAGGACTAGCGGGAGCAAGGCAAGAGACCCAGTACTTC. Its protein product is CASSLGLAGARQETQYF.

The V and J genes are TRBV11-2 and TRBJ2-1, with 9 positions matching TRBD2. V was pared by 4 bases and J by 6 bases, with 10 bases of the junction left unmatched. Germline CDR1 is SGHAT and CDR2 is FQNNGV. CDR3 length: 16 residues. The CDR3 bases are TGTGCCAGCAGCTATCTAGCGGGGCCCCGCGGCAATGAGCAGTTCTTC. This gives the protein CASSYLAGPRGNEQFF.

The rearrangement joins TRBV7-9 to TRBJ1-6, with D possibly TRBD1 on 5 matching bases. V dropped 2 bases and J dropped 10 bases, with 9 bases sitting between them. The length of the CDR3 is 13 residues. Per germline, CDR1 SEHNR and CDR2 FQNEAQ (reference sequence). DNA of the CDR3: TGTGCCAGCAGCTTAAGGGGAGGATCACCCCTCCACTTT. Amino acids: CASSLRGGSPLHF. Full variable domain (missing parts from reference TRBV7-9 and TRBJ1-6): DTGVSQNPRHKITKRGQNVTFRCDPISEHNRLYWYRQTLGQGPEFLTYFQNEAQLEKSRLLSDRFSAERPKGSFSTLEIQRTEQGDSAMYLCASSLRGGSPLHFGNGTRLTVT.

This chain uses TRBV6-1 with TRBJ2-6; D gene ambiguous. The V and J ends lost 1 base and 2 bases respectively, with 6 bases between them. The CDR3 is 15 amino acids. Per germline, CDR1 MNHNS and CDR2 SASEGT. Here the CDR3 reads CASSEGAAGANVLTF. In DNA form, the CDR3 reads TGTGCCAGCAGTGAAGGGGCAGCTGGGGCCAACGTCCTGACTTTC.

CDR3 DNA sequence: TGTGCCTGGAGTACCCCTACCCACCTAAACTATGGCTACACCTTC. Translated, it gives CAWSTPTHLNYGYTF. This chain uses TRBV30 with TRBJ1-2, with D unresolved. The germline V and J ends were trimmed by 2 bases and 2 bases, with 15 bases remaining between them. Germline assignment: CDR1 GTSNPN and CDR2 SVGIG (reference sequence). The CDR3 consists of 15 residues.

This clone turned up a few times. The V call is TRBV19, the J call TRBJ2-5; 7 bases align to TRBD2. The CDR3 loop spans 13 amino acids. V was pared by 3 bases and J by 5 bases, with 3 bases of the junction left unmatched. Germline V CDR1 and CDR2: LNHDA, SQIVND (reference sequence). CDR3 DNA sequence: TGTGCCAGTAGTATCGGGGGAGGGGAGACCCAGTACTTC. This translates into CASSIGGGETQYF.

The J gene is TRBJ2-3, the V gene TRBV5-1, with TRBD2 identical over 7 bases. The germline V gene has CDR1 SGHRS and CDR2 YFSETQ. V shed 3 bases, J shed 0 bases, and the junction held 22 bases outside the gene matches. The CDR3 spans 21 residues. The CDR3 loop reads CASSWTTGTKLFPSSTDTQYF. CDR3 in DNA: TGCGCCAGCAGCTGGACAACCGGGACTAAACTTTTCCCCTCTAGCACAGATACGCAGTATTTT.

J is TRBJ2-6 and V is TRBV27; D is possibly TRBD1 (5 bases). CDR3 length: 18 amino acids. Germline V gene data show CDR1 as MNHEY and CDR2 as SMNVEV (reference sequence). The ends were cut back, 2 bases at V and 0 bases at J, with 14 bases in the middle. The DNA of the CDR3 is TGTGCCAGCAGTTTACGACAGCCATTTAGCTCTGGGGCCAACGTCCTGACTTTC. Translating gives CASSLRQPFSSGANVLTF.

This chain connects TRBV14 to TRBJ2-5; D gene unclear. From germline, CDR1 is SGHDN and CDR2 FVKESK. The CDR3 is 18 amino acids. Trimming took off 1 base at V and 2 bases at J, with 20 bases between the two ends. CDR3 in DNA: TGTGCCAGCAGCCAAGGTCCCTTCCTTACTACCCCGCAAGAGACCCAGTACTTC. It is translated as CASSQGPFLTTPQETQYF.

The rearrangement uses TRBV24-1 and TRBJ2-1; TRBD2 aligns across 7 bases. Trimming removed 1 base from V and 15 bases from J; junction bases left unmatched: 11. CDR3 length: 14 amino acids. The germline V gene has CDR1 KGHDR and CDR2 SFDVKD. The CDR3 here is CATSDLDGTGGRFF. The DNA of the CDR3 is TGTGCCACCAGTGATTTAGACGGGACGGGCGGGAGGTTCTTC.

The chain uses TRBV10-2 and TRBJ1-5; 7 bases agree with TRBD1. The ends lost 6 bases at V and 11 bases at J; junction bases unmatched: 10. Germline V gene sequence: CDR1 WSHSY, CDR2 SAAADI. The CDR3 runs to 13 residues. The CDR3 is CASRSGTVLSQHF. CDR3 in DNA: TGCGCCAGCAGATCCGGGACAGTGCTTTCCCAGCATTTT.